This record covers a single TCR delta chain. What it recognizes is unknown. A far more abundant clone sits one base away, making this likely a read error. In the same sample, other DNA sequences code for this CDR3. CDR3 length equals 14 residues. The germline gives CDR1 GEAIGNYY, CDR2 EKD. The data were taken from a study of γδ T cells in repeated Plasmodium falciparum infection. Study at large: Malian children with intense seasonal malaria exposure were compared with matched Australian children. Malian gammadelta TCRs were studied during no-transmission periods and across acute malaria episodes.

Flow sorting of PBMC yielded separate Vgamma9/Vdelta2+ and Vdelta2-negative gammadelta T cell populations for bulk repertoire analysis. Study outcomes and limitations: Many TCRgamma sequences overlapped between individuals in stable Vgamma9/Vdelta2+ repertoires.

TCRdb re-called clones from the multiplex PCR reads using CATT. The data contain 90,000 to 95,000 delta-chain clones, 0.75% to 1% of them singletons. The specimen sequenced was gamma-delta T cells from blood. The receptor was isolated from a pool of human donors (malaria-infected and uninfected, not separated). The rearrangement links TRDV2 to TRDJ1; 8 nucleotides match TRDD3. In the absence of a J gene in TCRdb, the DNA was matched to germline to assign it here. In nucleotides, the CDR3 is TGCGCCTGTGACACCGGCTGGGGGAGGGGTAAACTCATCTTT. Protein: CACDTGWGRGKLIF.